This is a list of T cell receptor beta chains from one sample in a study of blood T cell repertoires in COVID-19. Clones were sequenced by immunoSEQ multiplex PCR, and TCRdb holds only the in-frame ones, with some missing. This sample has over 85,000 clones; over 80% occur once, and the top ten carry 3% to 4%. Source material: peripheral blood. The origin of the receptors is a man aged 45-60 years with acute or convalescent COVID-19. The CDR3 runs from the conserved cysteine through the conserved F or W. The D gene is left open where the match is weak. Clone size is stated in some rows and not others, as once, few, many or a class when expanded.

clone_size: .
d_call: .
j_call: TRBJ2-5
v_call: TRBV18
cdr3_nt: TGTGCCAGCTCGGCCGGAGACCAAGAGACCCAGTACTTC
cdr3_aa: CASSAGDQETQYF

clone_size: few
d_call: TRBD2
j_call: TRBJ2-1
v_call: TRBV19
cdr3_nt: TGTGCCAGTAGTATGCGGGAGTCGCGAAATGAGCAGTTCTTC
cdr3_aa: CASSMRESRNEQFF

clone_size: .
d_call: TRBD2
j_call: TRBJ2-1
v_call: TRBV7-6
cdr3_nt: TGTGCCAGCAGCGCTGGGCTCGGAGCGGGGACCACCCGATCCTACAATGAGCAGTTCTTC
cdr3_aa: CASSAGLGAGTTRSYNEQFF

clone_size: .
d_call: .
j_call: TRBJ2-7
v_call: TRBV10-3
cdr3_nt: TGTGCCATCGGCAGGATGGGTTCCTACGAGCAGTACTTC
cdr3_aa: CAIGRMGSYEQYF

clone_size: .
d_call: .
j_call: TRBJ1-5
v_call: TRBV3-1/TRBV3-2
cdr3_nt: TGTGCCAGCAGCCAAGATCGGAACAGTGGGGGGGCGTATAGCAATCAGCCCCAGCATTTT
cdr3_aa: CASSQDRNSGGAYSNQPQHF

clone_size: .
d_call: .
j_call: TRBJ2-2
v_call: TRBV7-2
cdr3_nt: TGTGCCAGCAGCTTAAGCGGCTCCCGGGGCACCGGGGAGCTGTTTTTT
cdr3_aa: CASSLSGSRGTGELFF

clone_size: few
d_call: .
j_call: TRBJ1-1
v_call: TRBV10-3
cdr3_nt: TGTGCCATCAAACCCCGATTGGAGGCTGAAGCTTTCTTT
cdr3_aa: CAIKPRLEAEAFF

clone_size: .
d_call: TRBD2
j_call: TRBJ2-3
v_call: TRBV5-6
cdr3_nt: TGTGCCAGCAGCTTGGTGGCGGGAGGGGTCACAGATACGCAGTATTTT
cdr3_aa: CASSLVAGGVTDTQYF

clone_size: .
d_call: .
j_call: TRBJ2-5
v_call: TRBV30
cdr3_nt: TGTGCCTGGGGGGCTGGAGGGCTAGAGGGAGAGACCCAGTACTTC
cdr3_aa: CAWGAGGLEGETQYF

clone_size: .
d_call: TRBD2
j_call: TRBJ2-1
v_call: TRBV5-1
cdr3_nt: TGCGCCAGCAGCACGAGCGGGGGGTACAATGAGCAGTTCTTC
cdr3_aa: CASSTSGGYNEQFF

clone_size: once
d_call: .
j_call: TRBJ1-1
v_call: TRBV19
cdr3_nt: TGTGCCAGTAGTACCGTGGGACTTCACACTGAAGCTTTCTTT
cdr3_aa: CASSTVGLHTEAFF

clone_size: .
d_call: .
j_call: TRBJ1-1
v_call: TRBV7-2
cdr3_nt: TGTGCCAGCAGACCACAGGGTACGGGTGAAGCTTTCTTT
cdr3_aa: CASRPQGTGEAFF

clone_size: .
d_call: .
j_call: TRBJ1-1
v_call: TRBV18
cdr3_nt: TGTGCCAGCTCACCACCGGGGGCCTATGCCCTGAACACTGAAGCTTTCTTT
cdr3_aa: CASSPPGAYALNTEAFF

clone_size: .
d_call: .
j_call: TRBJ2-1
v_call: TRBV2
cdr3_nt: TGTGCCAGCAGTGAACTGGCCGAAAATGAGCAGTTCTTC
cdr3_aa: CASSELAENEQFF

clone_size: .
d_call: TRBD2
j_call: TRBJ2-5
v_call: TRBV5-1
cdr3_nt: TGCGCCAGCAGCTTGAACGGGGGGGCCGGTTGGAAACAAGAGACCCAGTACTTC
cdr3_aa: CASSLNGGAGWKQETQYF

clone_size: .
d_call: TRBD2
j_call: TRBJ2-7
v_call: TRBV27
cdr3_nt: TGTGCCAGCAGTTTGGTAGCGGGAGCGACCTTCGTCGCCTACGAGCAGTACTTC
cdr3_aa: CASSLVAGATFVAYEQYF

clone_size: .
d_call: TRBD1
j_call: TRBJ2-5
v_call: TRBV19
cdr3_nt: TGTGCCAGTAGTGACAGGGGGCGAGAGACCCAGTACTTC
cdr3_aa: CASSDRGRETQYF

clone_size: .
d_call: .
j_call: TRBJ1-1
v_call: TRBV4-3
cdr3_nt: TGCGCCAGCAGCTTCCAGACAGGCTCAATGAACACTGAAGCTTTCTTT
cdr3_aa: CASSFQTGSMNTEAFF

clone_size: .
d_call: .
j_call: TRBJ1-1
v_call: TRBV4-1
cdr3_nt: TGCGCCAGCAGCCAAGGGCGCAGGAACGTGAACACTGAAGCTTTCTTT
cdr3_aa: CASSQGRRNVNTEAFF

clone_size: .
d_call: .
j_call: TRBJ1-5
v_call: TRBV18
cdr3_nt: TGTGCCAGCTCAAATTACAGGGTTGATCAGCCCCAGCATTTT
cdr3_aa: CASSNYRVDQPQHF

clone_size: .
d_call: TRBD2
j_call: TRBJ2-7
v_call: TRBV18
cdr3_nt: TGTGCCAGCTCACCCCTAGCGGAGTCGAAAACCTACGAGCAGTACTTC
cdr3_aa: CASSPLAESKTYEQYF

clone_size: .
d_call: .
j_call: TRBJ1-3
v_call: TRBV6-5
cdr3_nt: TGTGCCAGCAGTAAGCTGTCCTCTGGAAACACCATATATTTT
cdr3_aa: CASSKLSSGNTIYF

clone_size: .
d_call: TRBD2
j_call: TRBJ2-2
v_call: TRBV19
cdr3_nt: TGTGCCAGTACCCCCCGGGAGGGGACCGGGGAGCTGTTTTTT
cdr3_aa: CASTPREGTGELFF

clone_size: .
d_call: .
j_call: TRBJ1-1
v_call: TRBV3-1/TRBV3-2
cdr3_nt: TGTGCCAGCAGCCGTGATTTGGGCAACACTGAAGCTTTCTTT
cdr3_aa: CASSRDLGNTEAFF

clone_size: .
d_call: TRBD1
j_call: TRBJ1-1
v_call: TRBV3-1/TRBV3-2
cdr3_nt: TGTGCCAGCAGCATGATCGGGACAGGGGGCGCGGGTGAAGCTTTCTTT
cdr3_aa: CASSMIGTGGAGEAFF

clone_size: .
d_call: TRBD1
j_call: TRBJ2-1
v_call: TRBV28
cdr3_nt: TGTGCCAGCAGTTCCCCGGGACAGGGGAGGAATGAGCAGTTCTTC
cdr3_aa: CASSSPGQGRNEQFF

clone_size: .
d_call: TRBD1
j_call: TRBJ2-7
v_call: TRBV6-5
cdr3_nt: TGTGCCAGCAGAATCGGACAGGGATCCTACGAGCAGTACTTC
cdr3_aa: CASRIGQGSYEQYF

clone_size: .
d_call: .
j_call: TRBJ1-2
v_call: TRBV19
cdr3_nt: TGTGCCAGTAGTATATCGGGTAACTATGGCTACACCTTC
cdr3_aa: CASSISGNYGYTF

clone_size: .
d_call: TRBD2
j_call: TRBJ2-2
v_call: TRBV4-2
cdr3_nt: TGTGCCAGCAGCCAAGATCTTTTTGTAGCGGGAGGGCGAACCGGGGAGCTGTTTTTT
cdr3_aa: CASSQDLFVAGGRTGELFF

clone_size: .
d_call: .
j_call: TRBJ2-2
v_call: TRBV30
cdr3_nt: TGTGCCTACAAAACAGGGAACACCGGGGAGCTGTTTTTT
cdr3_aa: CAYKTGNTGELFF

clone_size: few
d_call: .
j_call: TRBJ1-1
v_call: TRBV7-8
cdr3_nt: TGTGCCAGCAGCTCCCGGTTGAACACTGAAGCTTTCTTT
cdr3_aa: CASSSRLNTEAFF